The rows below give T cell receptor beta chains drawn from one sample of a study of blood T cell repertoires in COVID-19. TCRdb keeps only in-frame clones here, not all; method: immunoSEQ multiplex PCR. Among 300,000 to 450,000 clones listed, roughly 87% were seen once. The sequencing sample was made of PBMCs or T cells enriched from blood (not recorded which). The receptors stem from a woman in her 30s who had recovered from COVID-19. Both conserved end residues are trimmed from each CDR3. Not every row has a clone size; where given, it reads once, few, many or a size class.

ASSIGGGGPQPQH	.	TRBV19	TRBJ1-5	13
ASTPGGTYGYT	once	TRBV6-5	TRBJ1-2	11
ASSYTQGAYEQY	once	TRBV6-5	TRBJ2-7	12
ASSPGQGNNSPLH	.	TRBV18	TRBJ1-6	13
ASRGLAGGSSYNEQF	.	TRBV7-9	TRBJ2-1	15
ASSVDTISARVGANVLT	.	TRBV9	TRBJ2-6	17
ASSYGPMEGDYGYT	.	TRBV6-5	TRBJ1-2	14
ASSLVRGLARGDYEQY	once	TRBV5-8	TRBJ2-7	16
ASSLNQPQH	.	TRBV28	TRBJ1-5	9
ASSLTGGTSTEAF	.	TRBV11-1	TRBJ1-1	13
AGGQGGNQPQH	.	TRBV10-3	TRBJ1-5	11
ASSLKQNTGELF	.	TRBV5-1	TRBJ2-2	12
ASSQRGQSKAYEQY	.	TRBV28	TRBJ2-7	14
AISETGGGTEAF	.	TRBV10-3	TRBJ1-1	12
ASSADRGYTIY	.	TRBV25-1	TRBJ1-3	11
ASTLMGMHTEAF	.	TRBV6-5	TRBJ1-1	12